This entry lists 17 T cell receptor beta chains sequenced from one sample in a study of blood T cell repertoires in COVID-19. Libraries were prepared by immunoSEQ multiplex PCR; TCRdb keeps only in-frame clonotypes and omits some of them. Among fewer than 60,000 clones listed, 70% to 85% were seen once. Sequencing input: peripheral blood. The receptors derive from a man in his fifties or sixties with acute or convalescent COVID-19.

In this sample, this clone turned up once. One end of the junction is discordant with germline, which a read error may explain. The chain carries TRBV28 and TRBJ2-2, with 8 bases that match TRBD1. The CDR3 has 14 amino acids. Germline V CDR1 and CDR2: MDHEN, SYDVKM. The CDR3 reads CASSSGGAPGELFF. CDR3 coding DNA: TGTGCCAGCAGCTCAGGGGGCGCCCCCGGAGAGCTGTTTTTT. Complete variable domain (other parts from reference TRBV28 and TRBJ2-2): DVKVTQSSRYLVKRTGEKVFLECVQDMDHENMFWYRQDPGLGLRLIYFSYDVKMKEKGDIPEGYSVSREKKERFSLILESASTNQTSMYLCASSSGGAPGELFFGEGSRLTVL.

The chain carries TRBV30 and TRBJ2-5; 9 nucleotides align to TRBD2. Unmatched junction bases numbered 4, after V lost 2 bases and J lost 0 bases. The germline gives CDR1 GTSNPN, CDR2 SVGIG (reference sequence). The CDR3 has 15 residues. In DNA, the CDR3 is TGTGCCTGGAGTATTAGCGGGGGATACCAAGAGACCCAGTACTTC. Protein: CAWSISGGYQETQYF. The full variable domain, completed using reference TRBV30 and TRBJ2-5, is SQTIHQWPATLVQPVGSPLSLECTVEGTSNPNLYWYRQAAGRGLQLLFYSVGIGQISSEVPQNLSASRPQDRQFILSSKKLLLSDSGFYLCAWSISGGYQETQYFGPGTRLLVL.

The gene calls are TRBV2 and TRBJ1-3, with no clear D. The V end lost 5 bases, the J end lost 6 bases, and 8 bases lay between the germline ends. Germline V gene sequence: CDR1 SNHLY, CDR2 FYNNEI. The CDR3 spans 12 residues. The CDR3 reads CASSSFPNTIYF. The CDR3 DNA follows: TGTGCCAGCAGTAGCTTCCCAAACACCATATATTTT.

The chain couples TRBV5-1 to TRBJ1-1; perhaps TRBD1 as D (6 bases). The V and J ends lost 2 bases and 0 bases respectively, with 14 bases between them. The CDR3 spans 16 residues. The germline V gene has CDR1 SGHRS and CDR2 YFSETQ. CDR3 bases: TGCGCCAGCAGCTTACAGGGCGTCGACATGAACACTGAAGCTTTCTTT. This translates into CASSLQGVDMNTEAFF. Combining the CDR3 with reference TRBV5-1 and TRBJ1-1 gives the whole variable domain KAGVTQTPRYLIKTRGQQVTLSCSPISGHRSVSWYQQTPGQGLQFLFEYFSETQRNKGNFPGRFSGRQFSNSRSEMNVSTLELGDSALYLCASSLQGVDMNTEAFFGQGTRLTVV.

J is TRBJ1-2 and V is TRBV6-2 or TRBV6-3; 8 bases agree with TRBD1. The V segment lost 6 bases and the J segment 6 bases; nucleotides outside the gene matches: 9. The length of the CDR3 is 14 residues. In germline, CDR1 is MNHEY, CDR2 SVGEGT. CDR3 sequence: CASSFSSTGDGYTF. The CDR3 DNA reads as TGTGCCAGCAGCTTCTCCTCGACAGGGGATGGCTACACCTTC.

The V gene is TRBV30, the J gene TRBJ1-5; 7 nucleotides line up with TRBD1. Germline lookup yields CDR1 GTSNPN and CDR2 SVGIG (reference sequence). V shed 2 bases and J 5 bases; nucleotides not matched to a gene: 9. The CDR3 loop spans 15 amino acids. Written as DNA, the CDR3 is TGTGCCTGGAGTTTGAGGGGGCAAGAGGATCAGCCCCAGCATTTT. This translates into CAWSLRGQEDQPQHF. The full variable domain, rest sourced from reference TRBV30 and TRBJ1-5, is SQTIHQWPATLVQPVGSPLSLECTVEGTSNPNLYWYRQAAGRGLQLLFYSVGIGQISSEVPQNLSASRPQDRQFILSSKKLLLSDSGFYLCAWSLRGQEDQPQHFGDGTRLSIL.

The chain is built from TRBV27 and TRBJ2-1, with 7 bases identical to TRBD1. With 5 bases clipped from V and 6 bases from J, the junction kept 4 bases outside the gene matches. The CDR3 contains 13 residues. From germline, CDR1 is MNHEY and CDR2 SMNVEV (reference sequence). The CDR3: CASSPTGVNEQFF. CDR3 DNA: TGTGCCAGCAGTCCCACAGGGGTCAATGAGCAGTTCTTC.

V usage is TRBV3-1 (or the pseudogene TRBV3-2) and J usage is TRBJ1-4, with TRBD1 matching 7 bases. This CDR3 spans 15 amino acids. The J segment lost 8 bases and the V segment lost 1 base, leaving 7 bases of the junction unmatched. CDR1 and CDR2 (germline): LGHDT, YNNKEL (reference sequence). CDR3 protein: CASSQGGTEEEKLFF. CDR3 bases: TGTGCCAGCAGCCAAGGCGGGACAGAAGAAGAAAAACTGTTTTTT.

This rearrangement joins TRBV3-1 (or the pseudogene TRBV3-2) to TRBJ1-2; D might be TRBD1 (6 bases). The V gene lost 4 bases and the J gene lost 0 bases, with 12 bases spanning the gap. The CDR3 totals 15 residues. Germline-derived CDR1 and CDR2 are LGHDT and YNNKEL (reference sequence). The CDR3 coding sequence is TGTGCCAGCAGCCGACAGGCGGCTACTAACTATGGCTACACCTTC. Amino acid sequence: CASSRQAATNYGYTF.

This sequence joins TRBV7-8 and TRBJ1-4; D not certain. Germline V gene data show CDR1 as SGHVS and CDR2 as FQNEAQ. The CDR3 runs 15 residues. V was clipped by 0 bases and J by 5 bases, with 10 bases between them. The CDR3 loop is CASSLAQRVNEKLFF. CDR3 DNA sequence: TGTGCCAGCAGCTTAGCGCAACGGGTCAATGAAAAACTGTTTTTT.

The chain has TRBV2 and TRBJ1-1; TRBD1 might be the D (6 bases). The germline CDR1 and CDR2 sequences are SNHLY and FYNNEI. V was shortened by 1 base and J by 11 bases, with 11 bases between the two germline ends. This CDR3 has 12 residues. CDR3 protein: CASSEGGLWAFF. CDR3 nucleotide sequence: TGTGCCAGCAGTGAAGGGGGGCTGTGGGCTTTCTTT.

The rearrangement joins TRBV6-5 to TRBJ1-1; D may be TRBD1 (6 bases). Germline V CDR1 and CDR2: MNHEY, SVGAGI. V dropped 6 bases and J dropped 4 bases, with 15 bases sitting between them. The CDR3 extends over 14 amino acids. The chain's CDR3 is CASSFFKGGTEAFF. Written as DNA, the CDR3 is TGTGCCAGCAGCTTTTTTAAAGGGGGCACTGAAGCTTTCTTT.

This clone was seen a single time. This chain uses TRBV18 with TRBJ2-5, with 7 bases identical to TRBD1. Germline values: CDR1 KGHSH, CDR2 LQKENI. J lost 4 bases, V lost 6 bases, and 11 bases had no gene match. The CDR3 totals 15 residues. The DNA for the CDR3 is TGTGCCAGCTCCCCGGAACAGGGGTTGGCAGAGACCCAGTACTTC. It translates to CASSPEQGLAETQYF.

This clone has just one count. CDR3 loop: CASSPQGLLNTEAFF. CDR3 in DNA: TGCGCCAGCAGCCCGCAGGGGCTCCTGAACACTGAAGCTTTCTTT. This sequence joins TRBV5-1 and TRBJ1-1; D might be TRBD1 (6 bases). Trimming shortened V by 4 bases and J by 0 bases, and 13 bases separated the two germline ends. Per the germline V gene, CDR1 is SGHRS and CDR2 is YFSETQ. This CDR3 comprises 15 residues.

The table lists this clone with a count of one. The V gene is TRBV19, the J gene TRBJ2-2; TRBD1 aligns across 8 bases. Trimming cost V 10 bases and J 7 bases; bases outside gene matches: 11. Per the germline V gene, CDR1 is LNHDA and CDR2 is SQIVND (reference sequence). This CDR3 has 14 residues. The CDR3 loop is CATSVSGGFGELFF. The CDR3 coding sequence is TGTGCCACCTCCGTTTCAGGGGGCTTCGGGGAGCTGTTTTTT.

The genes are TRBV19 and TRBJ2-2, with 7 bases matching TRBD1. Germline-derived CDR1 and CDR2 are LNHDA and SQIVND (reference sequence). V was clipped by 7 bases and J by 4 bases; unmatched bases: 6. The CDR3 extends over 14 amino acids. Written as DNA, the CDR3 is TGTGCCAGTACCGCGGACAGGATCACCGGGGAGCTGTTTTTT. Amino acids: CASTADRITGELFF.

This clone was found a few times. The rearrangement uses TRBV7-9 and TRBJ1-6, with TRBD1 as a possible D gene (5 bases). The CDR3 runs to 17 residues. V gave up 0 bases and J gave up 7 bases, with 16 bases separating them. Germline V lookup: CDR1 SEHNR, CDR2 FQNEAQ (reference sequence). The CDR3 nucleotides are TGTGCCAGCAGCTTAGCGCTGGCAGGGCGTCCGAATTCACCCCTCCACTTT. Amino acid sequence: CASSLALAGRPNSPLHF.